One sample yielded the 2 T cell receptor beta chains listed below, sequenced in a study of identical twins (dated by TCRdb to the mid-2010s). Library preparation used 5' RACE. Sequencing relied on an Illumina HiSeq 2000. The public reads were run again by TCRdb, first through fastp at Q25 and then through MiXCR, and only productive beta chains were kept. CDR3 protein duplicates are merged, each entry listing the most common genes and DNA. Counted in this sample were about 690,000 distinct CDR3 sequences; roughly 6% of them appeared once. The top ten constitute 1.5% to 2% of the sample. Sequencing used naive T cells sorted from blood. This specimen's cell subset or site label, per the study, means: cells isolated with a human naive T-cell isolation kit. These receptors were collected from a man aged 18 to 30 in good health.

This clonotype was found many times. DNA for the CDR3: TGTGCCAGCAGTTGGGGTACAGTTAACTATGGCTACACCTTC. As protein: CASSWGTVNYGYTF. The V and J genes are TRBV6-2 or TRBV6-3 and TRBJ1-2; D is uncertain. There are 14 residues in the CDR3. The V gene's germline CDR1 is MNHEY and CDR2 SVGEGT. V shed 4 bases and J shed 1 base, with 10 bases lying between them.

This clonotype has only a few counts. The chain couples TRBV20-1 to TRBJ1-5; no firm D call. Between the trimmed V and J ends, which lost 3 bases and 0 bases, there was a span of 9 bases. The CDR3 runs 14 residues. CDR1 is DFQATT and CDR2 is SNEGSKA in the germline V gene (reference sequence). The CDR3 region is CSASGSASNQPQHF. The CDR3 DNA follows: TGCAGTGCTAGTGGGTCAGCTAGCAATCAGCCCCAGCATTTT.